This T cell receptor beta chain appears in the sequencing data of a study of long-term antiretroviral therapy in people with HIV. Researchers ran immunoSEQ v3.0 at survey level. Sequencing was intended to reach about 40,000-55,000 T-cell genomes per sample. TCRdb keeps only in-frame clones here, not all; method: immunoSEQ multiplex PCR. The repertoire holds roughly 32,000 clones, with 65% to 90% as singletons. The CDR3 loop spans 13 amino acids. The V end lost 4 bases, the J end lost 1 base, and 10 bases lay between the germline ends. In germline, CDR1 is SQVTM, CDR2 ANQGSEA. The TCR originated in a young man with HIV. The sequencing used unsorted PBMCs, collected about 3.4 years after starting antiretroviral therapy. The chain couples TRBV29-1 to TRBJ1-1; D might be TRBD1 (5 bases). As DNA, the CDR3 is TGCAGCGTTGGAAAGGGGTGGAACACTGAAGCTTTCTTT. It codes for CSVGKGWNTEAFF.